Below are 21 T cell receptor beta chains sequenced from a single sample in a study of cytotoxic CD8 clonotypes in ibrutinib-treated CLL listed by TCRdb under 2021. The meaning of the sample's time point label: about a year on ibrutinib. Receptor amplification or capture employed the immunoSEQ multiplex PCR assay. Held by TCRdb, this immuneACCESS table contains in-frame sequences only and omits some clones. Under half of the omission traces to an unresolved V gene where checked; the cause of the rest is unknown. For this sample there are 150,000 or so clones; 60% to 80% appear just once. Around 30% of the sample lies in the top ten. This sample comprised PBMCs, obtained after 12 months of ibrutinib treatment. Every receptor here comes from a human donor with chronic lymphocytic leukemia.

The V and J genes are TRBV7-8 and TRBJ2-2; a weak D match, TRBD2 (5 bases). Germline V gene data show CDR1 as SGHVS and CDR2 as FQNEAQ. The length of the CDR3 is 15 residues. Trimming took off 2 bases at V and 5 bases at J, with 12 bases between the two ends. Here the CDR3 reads CASSLRGSATGELFF. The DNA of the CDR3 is TGTGCCAGCAGCTTAAGAGGGTCGGCGACCGGGGAGCTGTTTTTT.

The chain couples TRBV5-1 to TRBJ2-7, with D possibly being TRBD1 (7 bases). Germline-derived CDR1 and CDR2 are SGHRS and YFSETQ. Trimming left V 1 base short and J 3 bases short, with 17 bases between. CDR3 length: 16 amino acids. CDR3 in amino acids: CASSLYGQGDFYEQYF. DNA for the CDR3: TGCGCCAGCAGCTTGTACGGGCAGGGGGACTTCTACGAGCAGTACTTC.

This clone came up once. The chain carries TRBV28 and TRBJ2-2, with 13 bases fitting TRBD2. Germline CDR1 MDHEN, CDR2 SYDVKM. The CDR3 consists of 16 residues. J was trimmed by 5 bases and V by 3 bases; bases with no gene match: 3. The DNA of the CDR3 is TGTGCCAGCAGTTTGAGGACTAGCGGGAGAACCGGGGAGCTGTTTTTT. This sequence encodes CASSLRTSGRTGELFF.

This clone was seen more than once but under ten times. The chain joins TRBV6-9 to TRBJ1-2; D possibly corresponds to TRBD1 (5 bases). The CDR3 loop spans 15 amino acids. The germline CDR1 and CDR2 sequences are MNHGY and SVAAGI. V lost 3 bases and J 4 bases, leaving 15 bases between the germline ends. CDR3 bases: TGTGCCAGCAGTTACCGGGGAGGGGTTAGCTATGGCTACACCTTC. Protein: CASSYRGGVSYGYTF.

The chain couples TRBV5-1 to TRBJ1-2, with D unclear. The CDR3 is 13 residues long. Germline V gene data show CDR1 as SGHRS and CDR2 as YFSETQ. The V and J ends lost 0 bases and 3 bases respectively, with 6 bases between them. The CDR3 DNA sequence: TGCGCCAGCAGCTTGGAGTCCGACTATGGCTACACCTTC. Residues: CASSLESDYGYTF.

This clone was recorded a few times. The CDR3 here is CASTPGSKRLYGYTF. The CDR3 bases are TGTGCCAGCACCCCAGGATCCAAAAGGCTGTATGGCTACACCTTC. The rearrangement uses TRBV28 and TRBJ1-2; D uncertain. This CDR3 is built from 15 residues. Germline CDR1 MDHEN, CDR2 SYDVKM. Trimming stripped 7 bases from V and 5 bases from J, with 20 bases between.

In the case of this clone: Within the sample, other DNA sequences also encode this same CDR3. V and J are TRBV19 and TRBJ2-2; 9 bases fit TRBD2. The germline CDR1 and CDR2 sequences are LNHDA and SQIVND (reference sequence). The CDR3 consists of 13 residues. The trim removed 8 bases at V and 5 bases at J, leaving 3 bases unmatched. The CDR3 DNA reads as TGTGCCAGTTCGCGGGAGGGGACCGGGGAGCTGTTTTTT. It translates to CASSREGTGELFF.

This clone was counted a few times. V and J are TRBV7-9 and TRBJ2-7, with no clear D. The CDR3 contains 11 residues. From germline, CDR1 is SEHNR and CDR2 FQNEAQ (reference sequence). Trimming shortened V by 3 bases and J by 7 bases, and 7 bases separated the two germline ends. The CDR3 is CASSFEGEQYF. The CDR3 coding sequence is TGTGCCAGCAGCTTTGAAGGGGAGCAGTACTTC.

CDR3 bases: TGTGCCAGCAGCGTGGCCGGGACAGCCACCGGGGAAAAACTGTTTTTT. Its protein product is CASSVAGTATGEKLFF. The chain has TRBV9 and TRBJ1-4; 7 nucleotides match TRBD1. V gave up 2 bases and J gave up 8 bases; unmatched junction bases: 12. Per the germline V gene, CDR1 is SGDLS and CDR2 is YYNGEE. The CDR3 totals 16 residues. Drawing the rest from reference TRBV9 and TRBJ1-4, the complete variable domain is DSGVTQTPKHLITATGQRVTLRCSPRSGDLSVYWYQQSLDQGLQFLIQYYNGEERAKGNILERFSAQQFPDLHSELNLSSLELGDSALYFCASSVAGTATGEKLFFGSGTQLSVL.

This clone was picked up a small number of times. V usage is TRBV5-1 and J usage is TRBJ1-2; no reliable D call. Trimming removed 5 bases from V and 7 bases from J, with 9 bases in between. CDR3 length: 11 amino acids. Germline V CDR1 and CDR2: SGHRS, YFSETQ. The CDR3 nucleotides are TGCGCCAGCAGAGACGAGGGTGGCTACACCTTC. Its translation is CASRDEGGYTF. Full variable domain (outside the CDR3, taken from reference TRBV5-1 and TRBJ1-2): KAGVTQTPRYLIKTRGQQVTLSCSPISGHRSVSWYQQTPGQGLQFLFEYFSETQRNKGNFPGRFSGRQFSNSRSEMNVSTLELGDSALYLCASRDEGGYTFGSGTRLTVV.

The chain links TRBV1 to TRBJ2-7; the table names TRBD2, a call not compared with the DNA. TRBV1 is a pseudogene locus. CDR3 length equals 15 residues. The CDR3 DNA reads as TGCACCAGCAGGCGCGGACTAGCGGGCTCCTACGAGCAGTACTTC. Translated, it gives CTSRRGLAGSYEQYF.

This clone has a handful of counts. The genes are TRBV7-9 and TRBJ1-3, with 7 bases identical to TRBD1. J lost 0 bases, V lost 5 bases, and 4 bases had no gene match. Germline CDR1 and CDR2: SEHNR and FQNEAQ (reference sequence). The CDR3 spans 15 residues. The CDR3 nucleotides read TGTGCCAGCAGCCGGGACAGCTTCTCTGGAAACACCATATATTTT. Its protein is CASSRDSFSGNTIYF.

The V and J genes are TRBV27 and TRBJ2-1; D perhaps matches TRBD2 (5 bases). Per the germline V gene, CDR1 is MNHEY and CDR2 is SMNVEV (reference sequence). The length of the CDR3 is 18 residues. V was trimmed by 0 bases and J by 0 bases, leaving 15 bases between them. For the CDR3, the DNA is TGTGCCAGCAGTTTATCCCAGATACTAGTTTTCTCCTACAATGAGCAGTTCTTC. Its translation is CASSLSQILVFSYNEQFF.

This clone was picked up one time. CDR3 bases: TGTGCCAGCAGCTCCAAGGGACAGTTCGCAACTAATGAAAAACTGTTTTTT. Translation gives CASSSKGQFATNEKLFF. V and J are TRBV7-6 and TRBJ1-4; the match to TRBD1 covers 7 bases. Germline loops: CDR1 SGHVS, CDR2 FNYEAQ. The CDR3 sequence is 17 residues long. J lost 0 bases, V lost 4 bases, and 8 bases had no gene match.

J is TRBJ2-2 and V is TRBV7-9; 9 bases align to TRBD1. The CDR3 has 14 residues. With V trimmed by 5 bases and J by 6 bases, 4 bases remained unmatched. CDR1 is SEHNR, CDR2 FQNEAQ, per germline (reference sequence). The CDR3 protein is CASSRDRASGELFF. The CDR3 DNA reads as TGTGCCAGCAGCCGGGACAGGGCGTCCGGGGAGCTGTTTTTT.

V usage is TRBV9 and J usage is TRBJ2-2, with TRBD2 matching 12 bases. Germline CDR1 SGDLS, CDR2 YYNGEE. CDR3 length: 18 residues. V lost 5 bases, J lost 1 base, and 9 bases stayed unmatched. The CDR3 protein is CASSKTSGRRGNTGELFF. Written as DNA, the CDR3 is TGTGCCAGCAGTAAGACTAGCGGGAGACGGGGGAACACCGGGGAGCTGTTTTTT. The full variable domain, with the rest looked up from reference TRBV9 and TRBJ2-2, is DSGVTQTPKHLITATGQRVTLRCSPRSGDLSVYWYQQSLDQGLQFLIQYYNGEERAKGNILERFSAQQFPDLHSELNLSSLELGDSALYFCASSKTSGRRGNTGELFFGEGSRLTVL.

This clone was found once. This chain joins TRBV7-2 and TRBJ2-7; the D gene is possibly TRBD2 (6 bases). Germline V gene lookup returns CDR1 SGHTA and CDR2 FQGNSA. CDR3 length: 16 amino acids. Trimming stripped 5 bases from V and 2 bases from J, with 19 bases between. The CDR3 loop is CASSSRSGGTTYEQYF. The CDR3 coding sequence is TGTGCCAGCAGCAGCCGTTCAGGAGGGACGACCTACGAGCAGTACTTC.

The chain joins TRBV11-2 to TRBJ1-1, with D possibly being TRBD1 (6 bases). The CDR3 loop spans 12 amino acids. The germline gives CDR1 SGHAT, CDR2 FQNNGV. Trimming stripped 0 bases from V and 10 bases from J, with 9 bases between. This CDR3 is CASSLEWGRAFF. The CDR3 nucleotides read TGTGCCAGCAGCTTAGAGTGGGGGCGAGCTTTCTTT.

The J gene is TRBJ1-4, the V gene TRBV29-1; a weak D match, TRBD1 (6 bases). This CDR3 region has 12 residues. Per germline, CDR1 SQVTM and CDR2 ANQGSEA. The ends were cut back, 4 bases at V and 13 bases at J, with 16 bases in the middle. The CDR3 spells CSVVTTGRGLFF. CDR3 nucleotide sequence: TGCAGCGTTGTGACGACAGGCCGGGGACTGTTTTTT.

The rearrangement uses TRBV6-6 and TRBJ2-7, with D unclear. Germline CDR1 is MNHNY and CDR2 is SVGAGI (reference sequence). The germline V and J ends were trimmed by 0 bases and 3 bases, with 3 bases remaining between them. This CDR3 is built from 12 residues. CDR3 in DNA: TGTGCCAGCAGTTACTCGCGCTACGAGCAGTACTTC. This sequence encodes CASSYSRYEQYF.

CDR3 nucleotides: TGTGCCAGCAGCGTGGCACCGGTGGGGTCCAGCACAGATACGCAGTATTTT. Translated, it gives CASSVAPVGSSTDTQYF. V and J are TRBV9 and TRBJ2-3; D not resolved. The CDR3 contains 17 residues. V shed 2 bases and J shed 0 bases, with 16 bases lying between them. CDR1 and CDR2 (germline): SGDLS, YYNGEE. Full variable domain (remainder filled in from reference TRBV9 and TRBJ2-3): DSGVTQTPKHLITATGQRVTLRCSPRSGDLSVYWYQQSLDQGLQFLIQYYNGEERAKGNILERFSAQQFPDLHSELNLSSLELGDSALYFCASSVAPVGSSTDTQYFGPGTRLTVL.